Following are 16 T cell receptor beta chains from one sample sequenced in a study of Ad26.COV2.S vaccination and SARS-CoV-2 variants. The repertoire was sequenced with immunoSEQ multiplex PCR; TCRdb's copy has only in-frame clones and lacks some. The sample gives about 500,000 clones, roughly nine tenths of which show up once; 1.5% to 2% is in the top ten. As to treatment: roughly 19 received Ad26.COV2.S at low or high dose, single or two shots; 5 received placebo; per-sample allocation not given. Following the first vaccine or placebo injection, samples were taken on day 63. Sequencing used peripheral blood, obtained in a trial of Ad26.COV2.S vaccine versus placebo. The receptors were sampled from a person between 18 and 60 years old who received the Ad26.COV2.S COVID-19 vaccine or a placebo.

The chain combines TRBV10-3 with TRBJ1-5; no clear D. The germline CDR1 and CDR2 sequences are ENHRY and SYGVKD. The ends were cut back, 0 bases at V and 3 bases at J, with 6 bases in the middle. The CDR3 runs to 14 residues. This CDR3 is CAISESSYNQPQHF. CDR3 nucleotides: TGTGCCATCAGTGAGTCAAGTTACAATCAGCCCCAGCATTTT.

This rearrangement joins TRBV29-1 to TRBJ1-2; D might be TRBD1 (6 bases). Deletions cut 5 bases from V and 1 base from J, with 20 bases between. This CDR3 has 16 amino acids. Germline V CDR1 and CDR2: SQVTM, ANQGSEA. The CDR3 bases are TGCAGCGTTACGGAGCAGGGGACACAAATTAACTATGGCTACACCTTC. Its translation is CSVTEQGTQINYGYTF.

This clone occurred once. The CDR3 sequence: CASAPDGGVGGYTF. Here the CDR3 DNA reads TGTGCTAGTGCCCCGGACGGAGGGGTCGGCGGCTACACCTTC. The chain combines TRBV12-5 with TRBJ1-2, with D possibly TRBD1 on 5 matching bases. This CDR3 has 14 residues. Germline V CDR1 and CDR2: LGHNT, FRNRAP. V was clipped by 7 bases and J by 8 bases, with 20 bases between them.

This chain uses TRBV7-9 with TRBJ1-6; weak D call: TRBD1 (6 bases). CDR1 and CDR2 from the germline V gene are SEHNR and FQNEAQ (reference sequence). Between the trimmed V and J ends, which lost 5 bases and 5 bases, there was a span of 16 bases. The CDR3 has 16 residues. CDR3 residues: CASSPRGTQNNSPLHF. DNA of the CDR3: TGTGCCAGCAGCCCCAGGGGAACACAAAATAATTCACCCCTCCACTTT.

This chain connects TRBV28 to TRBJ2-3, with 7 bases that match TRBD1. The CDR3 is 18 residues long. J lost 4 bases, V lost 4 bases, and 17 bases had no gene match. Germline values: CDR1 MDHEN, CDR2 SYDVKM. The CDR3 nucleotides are TGTGCCAGCAGTTCCCCGGGACAGACTCGTGAGGGGGCAGATACGCAGTATTTT. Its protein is CASSSPGQTREGADTQYF.

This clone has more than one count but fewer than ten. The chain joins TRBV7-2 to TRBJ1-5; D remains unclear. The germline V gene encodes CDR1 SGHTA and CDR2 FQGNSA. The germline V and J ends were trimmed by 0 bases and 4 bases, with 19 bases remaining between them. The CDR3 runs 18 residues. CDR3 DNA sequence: TGTGCCAGCAGCTTAGCCATAGATTGGATTGGAAATAATCAGCCCCAGCATTTT. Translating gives CASSLAIDWIGNNQPQHF.

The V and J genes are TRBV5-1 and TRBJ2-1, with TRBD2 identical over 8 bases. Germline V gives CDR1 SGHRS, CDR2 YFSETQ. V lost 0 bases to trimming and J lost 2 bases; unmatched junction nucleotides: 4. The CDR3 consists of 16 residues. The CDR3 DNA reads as TGCGCCAGCAGCTTGGACTCAGCGGGGGCCTACAATGAGCAGTTCTTC. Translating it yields CASSLDSAGAYNEQFF.

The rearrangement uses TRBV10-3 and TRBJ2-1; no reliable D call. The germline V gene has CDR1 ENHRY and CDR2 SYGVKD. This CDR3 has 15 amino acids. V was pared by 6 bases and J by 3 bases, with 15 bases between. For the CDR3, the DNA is TGTGCCATCAGGCTGGTATCCGACGGCTACAATGAGCAGTTCTTC. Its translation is CAIRLVSDGYNEQFF.

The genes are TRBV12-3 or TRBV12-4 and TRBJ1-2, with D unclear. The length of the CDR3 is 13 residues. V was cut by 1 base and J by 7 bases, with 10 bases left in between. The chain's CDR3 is CASSLVREGGYTF. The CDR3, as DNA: TGTGCCAGCAGTTTAGTTAGGGAGGGTGGCTACACCTTC.

In DNA, the CDR3 is TGTGCCAGCAGCGGACAGGGGGCGTTTAACAATCAGCCCCAGCATTTT. Translating gives CASSGQGAFNNQPQHF. The rearrangement joins TRBV2 to TRBJ1-5, with 11 bases aligning to TRBD1. This CDR3 has 16 amino acids. J gave up 3 bases and V 6 bases, and 7 bases lay outside the gene matches. The germline V gene has CDR1 SNHLY and CDR2 FYNNEI.

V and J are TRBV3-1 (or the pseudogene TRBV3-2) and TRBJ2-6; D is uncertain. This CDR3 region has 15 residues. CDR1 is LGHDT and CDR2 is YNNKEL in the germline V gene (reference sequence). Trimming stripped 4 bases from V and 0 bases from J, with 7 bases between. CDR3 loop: CASSPRFSGANVLTF. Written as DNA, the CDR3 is TGTGCCAGCAGCCCCCGATTCTCTGGGGCCAACGTCCTGACTTTC.

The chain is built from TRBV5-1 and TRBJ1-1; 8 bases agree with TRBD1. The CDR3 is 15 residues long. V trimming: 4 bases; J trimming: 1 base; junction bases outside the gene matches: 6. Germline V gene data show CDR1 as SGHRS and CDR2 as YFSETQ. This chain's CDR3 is CASSPPGTGNTEAFF. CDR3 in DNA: TGCGCCAGCAGCCCGCCCGGGACAGGGAACACTGAAGCTTTCTTT.

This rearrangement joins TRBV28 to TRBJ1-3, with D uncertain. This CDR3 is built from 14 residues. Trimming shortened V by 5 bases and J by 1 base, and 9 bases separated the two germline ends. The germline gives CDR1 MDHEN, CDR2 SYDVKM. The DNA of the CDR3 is TGTGCCAGCAGTCCCCCGCGGTCTGGAAACACCATATATTTT. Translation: CASSPPRSGNTIYF.

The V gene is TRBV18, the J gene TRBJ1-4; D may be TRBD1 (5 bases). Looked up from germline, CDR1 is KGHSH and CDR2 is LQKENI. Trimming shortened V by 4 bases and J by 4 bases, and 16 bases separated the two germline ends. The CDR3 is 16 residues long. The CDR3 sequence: CASSRSGQRGNEKLFF. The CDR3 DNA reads TGTGCCAGCTCACGGTCCGGACAAAGGGGTAATGAAAAACTGTTTTTT.

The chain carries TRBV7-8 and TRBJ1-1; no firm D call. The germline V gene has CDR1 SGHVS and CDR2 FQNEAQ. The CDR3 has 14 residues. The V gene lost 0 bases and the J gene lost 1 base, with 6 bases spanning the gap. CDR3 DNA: TGTGCCAGCAGCTTAGCGAAGCCGAACACTGAAGCTTTCTTT. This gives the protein CASSLAKPNTEAFF.

The CDR3 coding sequence is TGTGCCAGCAGTTTCTCCCGGACAGGGAACTATGGCTACACCTTC. Translated, it gives CASSFSRTGNYGYTF. The chain couples TRBV5-5 to TRBJ1-2, with 8 bases aligning to TRBD1. CDR1 and CDR2 from the germline V gene are SGHKS and YYEKEE (reference sequence). The length of the CDR3 is 15 residues. V lost 5 bases and J lost 2; bases outside the gene matches: 8.